This TCR beta chain was sequenced for a study of PD-1 blockade in mismatch repair-deficient tumors (TCRdb year 2017). Turning to the overall study: The trial enrolled roughly 83 consecutive patients with roughly twelve mismatch repair-deficient cancer types between September 2013 and late 2016, all previously treated and progressing. Tumor-associated T cell clones were tracked in the peripheral blood of patients responding to PD-1 blockade by deep sequencing of TCR CDR3 regions. General study outcomes and caveats: After pembrolizumab, tumor-resident clones, which were often undetectable in blood before treatment, expanded rapidly and then contracted, generally ahead of radiologic responses.

The time point label on this specimen signifies: peripheral blood before pembrolizumab. Mismatch repair deficiency in every enrolled patient was established by polymerase chain reaction or immunohistochemistry. TCR sequencing was performed for three patients who responded to pembrolizumab therapy. The phase II trial prospectively evaluated PD-1 blockade with pembrolizumab in advanced mismatch repair-deficient cancers, independent of tissue of origin. Peripheral blood T cell samples were collected serially, before PD-1 blockade began and at several time points afterward. Blood sampling time points were reported as weeks after the first dose of pembrolizumab. A remark on this clone: The clone's antigen remains unknown. Base qualities are not at hand, and no much larger clone is one base apart.

The germline V gene specifies MNHEY as CDR1 and SVGAGI as CDR2. The trim is 0 bases for V and 2 bases for J, with a gap of 14 bases between the germline ends. Reading from cysteine to phenylalanine, the CDR3 counts 16 amino acids. Just the 48-base CDR3 DNA is kept, in frame starting at base 1. The library was built by means of the immunoSEQ multiplex PCR assay. TCRdb provides this immuneACCESS table in a form limited to in-frame rearrangements. Some clones are lacking; in checked studies, under half of them reflect an unresolved V gene, and why the rest are absent is not known. The sample records over 15,000 clones, more than 70% of which are singletons. The ten top clones hold over 15% of the sample.

Here the chain combines TRBV6-5 and TRBJ2-7, with the D segment identity uncertain. The starting material was PBMCs, obtained before pembrolizumab treatment. This receptor was obtained from an adult with mismatch repair-deficient cancer. CDR3 sequence: CASSYSMYSPTYEQYF. The sequenced DNA: TGTGCCAGCAGTTACTCGATGTACAGCCCAACCTACGAGCAGTACTTC.